The sequence of this T cell receptor (beta chain) was determined in a study of long-term antiretroviral therapy in people with HIV. In its sample, this clone was seen once. No antigen is known for it. Version v3.0 of the immunoSEQ assay ran at survey level. Per-sample targets for sequencing were about 35,000-50,000 T-cell genomes. Clones were sequenced by immunoSEQ multiplex PCR, and TCRdb holds only the in-frame ones, with some missing. The table includes fewer than 35,000 clones, over 70% detected once. Before they underwent DNA extraction, samples held 1-10 million cryopreserved PBMC. Overall study findings and caveats: Blood specimens, gathered between about 2004 and 2017, were possibly obtained under older ART regimens. There were no data on ART adherence, viral resistance or therapy changes, a gap that limits inferences about post-ART repertoire changes.

Specimen: unsorted PBMCs, collected 3.1 years after starting antiretroviral therapy. The clonotype originates from a woman between 50 and 59 years old with HIV.

CDR3 region: CASSLSGGYEQFF. The DNA of the CDR3 is TGTGCCAGCAGCTTGAGCGGGGGCTATGAGCAGTTCTTC. V usage is TRBV5-6 and J usage is TRBJ2-1; 8 positions match TRBD2. Per germline, CDR1 SGHDT and CDR2 YYEEEE. The CDR3 extends over 13 amino acids. V shed 1 base, J shed 8 bases, and the junction held 2 bases outside the gene matches.